This TCR beta chain was sequenced during a study of blood T cell repertoires in COVID-19. The protocol was immunoSEQ multiplex PCR, while the TCRdb copy is restricted to in-frame clones and leaves out a portion. This table has about 170,000 clones, 80% to 95% appearing once. The sample comprised peripheral blood. This sequence originates from a man aged 25 to 40 with COVID-19, enrolled during active disease.

This CDR3 reads CASSPADNIYNEKLFF. In nucleotides, the CDR3 is TGTGCCAGTAGTCCCGCGGATAATATATACAATGAAAAACTGTTTTTT. The genes are TRBV19 and TRBJ1-4; no reliable D call. Between the trimmed V and J ends, which lost 5 bases and 5 bases, there was a span of 18 bases. Germline values: CDR1 LNHDA, CDR2 SQIVND (reference sequence). CDR3 size: 16 residues. The full variable domain, in which reference TRBV19 and TRBJ1-4 provide the parts outside the CDR3, is DGGITQSPKYLFRKEGQNVTLSCEQNLNHDAMYWYRQDPGQGLRLIYYSQIVNDFQKGDIAEGYSVSREKKESFPLTVTSAQKNPTAFYLCASSPADNIYNEKLFFGSGTQLSVL.